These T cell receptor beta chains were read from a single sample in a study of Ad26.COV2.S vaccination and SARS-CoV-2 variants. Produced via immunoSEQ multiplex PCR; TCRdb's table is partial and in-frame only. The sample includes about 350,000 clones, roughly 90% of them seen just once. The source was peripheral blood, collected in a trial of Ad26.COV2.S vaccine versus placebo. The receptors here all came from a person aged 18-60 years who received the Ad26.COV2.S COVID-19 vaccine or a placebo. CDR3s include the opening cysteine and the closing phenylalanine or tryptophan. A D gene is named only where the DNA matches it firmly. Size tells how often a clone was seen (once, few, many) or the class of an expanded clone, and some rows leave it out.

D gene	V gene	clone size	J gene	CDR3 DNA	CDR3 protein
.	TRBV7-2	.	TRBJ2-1	TGTGCCAGCAGCCACCAGGTGGATTCCTACAATGAGCAGTTCTTC	CASSHQVDSYNEQFF
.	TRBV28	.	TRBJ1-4	TGTGCCAGCAGTTCCGGCCAGTCGTTTGAAAAACTGTTTTTT	CASSSGQSFEKLFF
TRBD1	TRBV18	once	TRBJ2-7	TGTGCCAGCTCACCACGGCAACAGGGGGCGGACGAGCAGTACTTC	CASSPRQQGADEQYF
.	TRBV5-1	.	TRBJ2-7	TGCGCCAGCAGCTTGGACCGGACACGTGTCTACGAGCAGTACTTC	CASSLDRTRVYEQYF
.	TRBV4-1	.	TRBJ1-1	TGCGCCAGCAGCCAAGGACAGGTTAAGGCTGAAGCTTTCTTT	CASSQGQVKAEAFF
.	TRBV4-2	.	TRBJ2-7	TGTGCCAGCAGCCAAGATCGATACAGAACCTACGAGCAGTACTTC	CASSQDRYRTYEQYF
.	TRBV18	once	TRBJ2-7	TGTGCCAGCTCACCCCCGTCCACGGCTGGCCACGAGCAGTACTTC	CASSPPSTAGHEQYF
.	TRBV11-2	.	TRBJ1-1	TGTGCCAGCAGCTTTTCCCCCCCACGGGGGAACACTGAAGCTTTCTTT	CASSFSPPRGNTEAFF
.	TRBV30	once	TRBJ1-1	TGTGCCTGCCCCCCCAAGCAGGGCGGGACGGCTGAAGCTTTCTTT	CACPPKQGGTAEAFF
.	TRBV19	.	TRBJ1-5	TGTGCCAGTAGTCGGAAGGGTGATCAGCCCCAGCATTTT	CASSRKGDQPQHF
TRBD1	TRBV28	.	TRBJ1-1	TGTGCCAGCAGTTCCTGGACAGGGGGAAGCACTGAAGCTTTCTTT	CASSSWTGGSTEAFF
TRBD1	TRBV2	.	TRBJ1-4	TGTGCCAGCAGCCTCGTCGGACAGGGTAATGAAAAACTGTTTTTT	CASSLVGQGNEKLFF
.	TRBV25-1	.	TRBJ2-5	TGTGCCAGCAGTGAATGGGAGACCCAGTACTTC	CASSEWETQYF
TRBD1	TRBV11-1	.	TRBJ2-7	TGTGCCAGCAGCTTAGGGCAGGGGGCAGCCTACGAGCAGTACTTC	CASSLGQGAAYEQYF
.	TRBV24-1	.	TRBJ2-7	TGTGCCACCAGTGACCAGGGTAGAACAGGGCGCGACGAGCAGTACTTC	CATSDQGRTGRDEQYF
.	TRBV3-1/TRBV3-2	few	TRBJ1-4	TGTGCCAGCAGCCTAAAGGGACCCCTGGATGAAAAACTGTTTTTT	CASSLKGPLDEKLFF
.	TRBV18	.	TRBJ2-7	TGTGCCAGCTCACCAAGGGTCCTGGACGAGCAGTACTTC	CASSPRVLDEQYF
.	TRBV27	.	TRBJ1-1	TGTGCCAGCAGTTCCGCTCCTGACCAGGGGATAGGGAACACTGAAGCTTTCTTT	CASSSAPDQGIGNTEAFF
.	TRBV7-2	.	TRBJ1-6	TGTGCCAGCAGCCTCGACCGAGGACTCCACTTT	CASSLDRGLHF
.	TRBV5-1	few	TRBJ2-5	TGCGCCAGCAGCTCCGGTAGGGGCGGCACCCAAGAGACCCAGTACTTC	CASSSGRGGTQETQYF
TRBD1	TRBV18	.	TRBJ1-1	TGTGCCAGCTCACCGGACAGGTCCACTGAAGCTTTCTTT	CASSPDRSTEAFF
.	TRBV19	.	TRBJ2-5	TGTGCCAGTAGTCCTGGGGGGATGGGTCAAGAGACCCAGTACTTC	CASSPGGMGQETQYF
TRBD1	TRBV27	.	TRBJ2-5	TGTGCCAGCAGTTTAGGGACAGCAGAAGAGACCCAGTACTTC	CASSLGTAEETQYF
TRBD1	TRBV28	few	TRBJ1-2	TGTGCCAGCAAAGGGGGCGTTGGCTACACCTTC	CASKGGVGYTF
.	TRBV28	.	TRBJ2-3	TGTGCCAGCAGTACAAAAGGGACAGATACGCAGTATTTT	CASSTKGTDTQYF
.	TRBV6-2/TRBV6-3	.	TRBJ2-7	TGTGCCAGCAGTTACCACGGTTCAGGACGTTACGAGCAGTACTTC	CASSYHGSGRYEQYF
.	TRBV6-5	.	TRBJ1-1	TGTGCCAGCAGCCGGGACCGGAACACTGAAGCTTTCTTT	CASSRDRNTEAFF
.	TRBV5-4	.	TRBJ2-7	TGTGCCAGCAGCTCGCGACGACAGGCCGACGAGCAGTACTTC	CASSSRRQADEQYF
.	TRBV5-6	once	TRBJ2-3	TGTGCCAGCAGCTTGGAGGAGGGGGTTAGCACAGATACGCAGTATTTT	CASSLEEGVSTDTQYF
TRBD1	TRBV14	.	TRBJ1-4	TGTGCCAGCAGCCCAAGATCAGGGGGCCAGGAAAAACTGTTTTTT	CASSPRSGGQEKLFF
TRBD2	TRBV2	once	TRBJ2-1	TGTGCCTCCTCGACTAGCGGGGTATACAATGAGCAGTTCTTC	CASSTSGVYNEQFF
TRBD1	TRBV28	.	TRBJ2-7	TGTGCCAGCAGCGAGACAGGGTTCGACGAGCAGTACTTC	CASSETGFDEQYF
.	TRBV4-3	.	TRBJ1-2	TGCGCCAGCGGGGGGTGGTATGGCTACACCTTC	CASGGWYGYTF
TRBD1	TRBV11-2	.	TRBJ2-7	TGTGCCAGCAGCTCGGACAGGGCCTACGAGCAGTACTTC	CASSSDRAYEQYF
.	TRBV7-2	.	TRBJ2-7	TGTGCCAGCACCGACCGGGGGTTCTACGAGCAGTACTTC	CASTDRGFYEQYF
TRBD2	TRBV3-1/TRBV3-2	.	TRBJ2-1	TGTGCCAGCAGCCACAGCGGGGGTGAGCAGTTCTTC	CASSHSGGEQFF
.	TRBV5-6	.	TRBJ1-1	TGTGCCAGCAGCTTGGTGGGCAGGCTAACTGAAGCTTTCTTT	CASSLVGRLTEAFF
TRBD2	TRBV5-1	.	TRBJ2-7	TGCGCCAGCAGCGTGGGACTATCCTACGAGCAGTACTTC	CASSVGLSYEQYF
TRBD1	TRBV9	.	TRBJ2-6	TGTGCCAGCAGCGTAGGTACCGGGACAGGGACCTCTGGGGCCAACGTCCTGACTTTC	CASSVGTGTGTSGANVLTF
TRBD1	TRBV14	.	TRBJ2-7	TGTGCCAGCAGCCGGGACAGGCCGTTGGAGCAGTACTTC	CASSRDRPLEQYF
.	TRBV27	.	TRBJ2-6	TGTGCCAGCAGAATACTATCGGGACACCCGAGCTCTGGGGCCAACGTCCTGACTTTC	CASRILSGHPSSGANVLTF
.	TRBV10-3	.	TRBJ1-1	TGTGCCATCAGTGAGACGGTGAACACTGAAGCTTTCTTT	CAISETVNTEAFF
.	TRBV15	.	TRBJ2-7	TGTGCCACCAGCAGAGAGGGGCAGGCCTACGAGCAGTACTTC	CATSREGQAYEQYF
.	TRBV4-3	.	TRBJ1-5	TGCGCCAGCAGCCAAGATTTGGGGACCCCAAATCAGCCCCAGCATTTT	CASSQDLGTPNQPQHF
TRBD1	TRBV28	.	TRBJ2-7	TGTGCCAGCACTGTAACCGGGACAGGGGTCTACGAGCAGTACTTC	CASTVTGTGVYEQYF
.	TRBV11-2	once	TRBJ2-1	TGTGCCAGCAGCTCAGATTGGGGGCTAGGTCTCACCTACAATGAGCAGTTCTTC	CASSSDWGLGLTYNEQFF